Following are 27 T cell receptor beta chains from one sample sequenced in a study of esophageal squamous cell carcinoma under preoperative chemotherapy. TCRdb ran MiXCR on the PCR reads and lists one entry per CDR3 protein. The data contain 30,000 to 35,000 distinct CDR3 sequences, around half of them singletons. Time point meaning: after preoperative PTX-NDP chemotherapy. The specimen was taken from a patient given preoperative chemotherapy. These receptors came from a human donor with esophageal squamous cell carcinoma. The donor label of this sample is uncertain.

The chain couples TRBV11-3 to TRBJ2-1; 10 bases line up with TRBD2. The J call is uncertain, as TRBJ2-7 better fits the DNA end. CDR1 and CDR2 from the germline V gene are SGHNT and YENEEA. The CDR3 consists of 16 residues. CDR3 sequence (DNA): TGTGCCAGCAGACTACTAGCGGGGACCTCCTACAATGAGCAGTACTTC. Translated: CASRLLAGTSYNEQYF.

This clonotype was detected many times. The chain uses TRBV6-5 and TRBJ2-1, with TRBD1 matching over 8 bases. With 7 bases clipped from V and 6 bases from J, the junction kept 5 bases outside the gene matches. There are 13 residues in the CDR3. Germline assignment: CDR1 MNHEY and CDR2 SVGAGI. The CDR3 loop is CASILGQGNEQFF. For the CDR3, the DNA is TGTGCCAGCATTTTAGGACAGGGCAATGAGCAGTTCTTC.

The chain has TRBV4-1 and TRBJ2-3; 7 bases map to TRBD2. The junction had 15 bases not matched to a gene; V was cut back by 4 bases and J by 2 bases. The CDR3 sequence is 18 residues long. Per germline, CDR1 MGHRA and CDR2 YSYEKL. Here the CDR3 DNA reads TGCGCCAGCAGCCCACGGGATCTAGCGGTGTCCCCCACAGATACGCAGTATTTT. It specifies CASSPRDLAVSPTDTQYF.

This clonotype occurred once. The missing conserved phenylalanine or tryptophan at the end of this CDR3 makes a read error likely. No DNA is shown, since the ends of the CDR3 on it are uncertain; the CDR3 is the one TCRdb lists. The V call is TRBV6-1, the J call TRBJ2-5; TRBD1 is the table's D call, not checked against the DNA. Both ends counted, the CDR3 spans 14 residues. Looked up from germline, CDR1 is MNHNS and CDR2 is SASEGT. The CDR3 sequence: CASSAARGQETQHL.

The chain recombines TRBV19 with TRBJ2-4, with D possibly TRBD1 on 6 matching bases. The germline gives CDR1 LNHDA, CDR2 SQIVND (reference sequence). This CDR3 region has 14 residues. V was trimmed by 7 bases and J by 1 base, leaving 11 bases between them. The CDR3 coding sequence is TGTGCCAGTATGGTCGACAGGGCCAAAAACATTCAGTACTTC. It yields the protein CASMVDRAKNIQYF.

The V and J genes are TRBV7-3 and TRBJ2-3; TRBD2 aligns across 11 bases. With 5 bases clipped from V and 5 bases from J, the junction kept 6 bases outside the gene matches. The CDR3 spans 15 residues. Germline V gene lookup returns CDR1 SGHTA and CDR2 FQGTGA. DNA of the CDR3: TGTGCCAGCAGCGGCATAGCGGGGGGGGGAGATACGCAGTATTTT. It encodes CASSGIAGGGDTQYF.

This clonotype was seen many times. The chain is built from TRBV7-3 and TRBJ2-2; unclear D gene. The CDR3 is 16 residues long. Germline CDR1 SGHTA, CDR2 FQGTGA. V lost 5 bases and J 6 bases, leaving 19 bases between the germline ends. The CDR3 spells CASSPRTPVGSGELFF. CDR3 nucleotides: TGTGCCAGCAGCCCTAGGACCCCTGTGGGGTCCGGGGAGCTGTTTTTT. Filled out from reference TRBV7-3 and TRBJ2-2, the complete variable domain reads GAGVSQTPSNKVTEKGKYVELRCDPISGHTALYWYRQSLGQGPEFLIYFQGTGAADDSGLPNDRFFAVRPEGSVSTLKIQRTERGDSAVYLCASSPRTPVGSGELFFGEGSRLTVL.

This clonotype was seen at least ten times. A read error may be the cause here, since a much bigger clone is one base away. The rearrangement joins TRBV7-2 to TRBJ2-1, with D perhaps TRBD1 (6 bases). This CDR3 contains 14 residues. V was pared by 1 base and J by 10 bases, with 14 bases between. CDR1 SGHTA and CDR2 FQGNSA come from the germline V gene. CDR3 loop: CASSLGTAFYEQFF. The CDR3 DNA follows: TGTGCCAGCAGCTTAGGGACAGCCTTCTACGAGCAGTTCTTC.

The chain has TRBV7-2 and TRBJ2-2; D unresolved. Germline CDR1 reads SGHTA; CDR2 reads FQGNSA. This CDR3 has 14 amino acids. The V and J ends lost 2 bases and 4 bases respectively, with 8 bases between them. The DNA for the CDR3 is TGTGCCAGCAGCTTACTCAGGAGCACCGGGGAGCTGTTTTTT. This sequence encodes CASSLLRSTGELFF.

This clonotype came up once. At one boundary the junction diverges from the germline segment, which might be a read error. This chain connects TRBV7-2 to TRBJ2-5, with D perhaps being TRBD1 or TRBD2 (5 bases each). Per germline, CDR1 SGHTA and CDR2 FQGNSA. There are 16 residues in the CDR3. Written as DNA, the CDR3 is TGTGCCAGCGGCTTAGTCGGGGCCGGGGTTGCGGAGACGCAGTATTTC. It translates to CASGLVGAGVAETQYF.

Turning to this clonotype: One junction end disagrees with the germline gene, perhaps due to a read error. The rearrangement uses TRBV11-2 and TRBJ2-3; the D call may be TRBD1 or TRBD2 (5 bases each). Germline CDR1 SGHAT, CDR2 FQNNGV. CDR3 length equals 15 residues. The CDR3 region has the DNA TGTGGCCGCAGCCCCGGGGACCGGATTAAAGATATTCAGTATTTC. Residues: CGRSPGDRIKDIQYF.

As concerns this clonotype: The missing conserved phenylalanine or tryptophan at the end of this CDR3 makes a read error likely. V usage is TRBV7-2 and J usage is TRBJ2-1, with TRBD2 matching 7 bases. The J call may be faulty, since TRBJ2-7 better matches the DNA end. The CDR3 contains 15 residues. CDR1 SGHTA and CDR2 FQGNSA come from the germline V gene. CDR3: CASSLVAGADNEQYS. The CDR3 DNA follows: TGTGCCAGCAGCTTGGTGGCGGGAGCGGACAATGAGCAGTACTCC.

The table lists this clonotype with many counts. The genes are TRBV27 and TRBJ2-5; 8 bases are a match to TRBD1. The tail of the sequence fits TRBJ2-7 better, so the J call may be wrong. Germline lookup yields CDR1 MNHEY and CDR2 SMNVEV (reference sequence). The CDR3 has 14 amino acids. The CDR3, as DNA: TGTGCCAGCAGTACGTGGGGACAGGACAACGAGCAGTACTTC. Amino acids: CASSTWGQDNEQYF.

With regard to this clonotype: At one end the junction does not follow the germline gene, possibly because of a read error. This rearrangement joins TRBV12-5 to TRBJ2-3; TRBD2 might be the D (7 bases). The CDR3 is 15 residues long. Germline assignment: CDR1 LGHNT and CDR2 FRNRAP. The CDR3 nucleotides are TGTGCTGGGGGGAAGGGGGGGCGCGGCACAGATACCCAGTATTTT. Translation: CAGGKGGRGTDTQYF. Full variable domain (rest looked up from reference TRBV12-5 and TRBJ2-3): DARVTQTPRHKVTEMGQEVTMRCQPILGHNTVFWYRQTMMQGLELLAYFRNRAPLDDSGMPKDRFSAEMPDATLATLKIQPSEPRDSAVYFCAGGKGGRGTDTQYFGPGTRLTVL.

Many counts were recorded for this clonotype. This may come from a read error, since a much larger clone is one base off. The CDR3 loop is CASSPDRRRETQFF. As DNA, the CDR3 is TGTGCCAGCAGCCCAGACCGGCGTCGAGAGACCCAGTTCTTC. J is TRBJ2-1 and V is TRBV7-2; D remains ambiguous. V was trimmed by 5 bases and J by 13 bases, leaving 21 bases between them. Germline V gene data show CDR1 as SGHTA and CDR2 as FQGNSA. The CDR3 totals 14 residues.

This clonotype was recorded at least ten times. The V call is TRBV12-3 or TRBV12-4, the J call TRBJ2-5; 11 bases are shared with TRBD2. This CDR3 comprises 15 residues. V lost 2 bases and J lost 11; bases outside the gene matches: 10. The CDR3 loop is CASSLLAGGPRGQYF. The CDR3 DNA reads as TGTGCCAGCAGTTTACTAGCGGGGGGCCCCCGGGGGCAGTACTTC.

This clonotype was seen more than once but under ten times. This chain connects TRBV6-5 to TRBJ1-5, with D unresolved. The V end was cut by 3 bases, the J end by 11 bases, with 20 bases between. Germline V gene lookup returns CDR1 MNHEY and CDR2 SVGAGI. The CDR3 totals 15 residues. Here the CDR3 DNA reads TGTGCCAGCAGTTATAGCGGAGGAGGGTCACCCACCCAGCATTTT. As protein: CASSYSGGGSPTQHF.

As for this clonotype: It is likely a read error, because the conserved phenylalanine at the end of the CDR3 is missing. The limits of the CDR3 on the DNA are not certain, so only TCRdb's listed CDR3 is given. The chain recombines TRBV7-9 with TRBJ2-5; no check of the table's D call, TRBD1, against the DNA was made. Ends included, the CDR3 has 18 residues. CDR1 SEHNR and CDR2 FQNEAQ come from the germline V gene (reference sequence). CDR3 region: CASSLARFEGLIQTTQHS.

The chain combines TRBV12-3 or TRBV12-4 with TRBJ2-1, with unresolved D. V shed 2 bases and J shed 10 bases, with 15 bases lying between them. This CDR3 is 14 amino acids long. The CDR3 DNA is TGTGCCAGCAGTTTACTACCGGAGTTCTACGAGCAGTTCTTC. Amino acids: CASSLLPEFYEQFF.

This clonotype was seen at least ten times. J is TRBJ2-3 and V is TRBV25-1, with D uncertain. The ends were cut back, 10 bases at V and 2 bases at J, with 13 bases in the middle. CDR3 length: 13 amino acids. The germline CDR1 and CDR2 sequences are MGHDK and SYGVNS. For the CDR3, the DNA is TGTGCCACCTCTGTGGGTCTCACAGATACGCAGTATTTT. Amino acids: CATSVGLTDTQYF.

This clonotype showed up many times. J is TRBJ2-1 and V is TRBV7-3; D gene unclear. V lost 0 bases, J lost 8 bases, and 8 bases lay in between. CDR3 length: 13 amino acids. CDR1 is SGHTA and CDR2 is FQGTGA in the germline V gene. The DNA of the CDR3 is TGTGCCAGCAGCTTAACCGGAGTCGATGAGCAGTTCTTC. Translation gives CASSLTGVDEQFF.

On this clonotype itself: Sequence at one end of the junction differs from germline and may be a read error. The gene calls are TRBV7-6 and TRBJ2-4; D is perhaps TRBD2 (7 bases). This CDR3 comprises 14 residues. Germline CDR1 reads SGHVS; CDR2 reads FNYEAQ. DNA for the CDR3: TGTCCCGTCAGCTGGGGGGGGGCCAAAAACACTCAGTACTTC. It encodes CPVSWGGAKNTQYF.

The chain couples TRBV6-5 to TRBJ2-3; either TRBD1 or TRBD2 may fit D (5 bases each). Germline lookup yields CDR1 MNHEY and CDR2 SVGAGI. The V and J ends lost 4 bases and 6 bases respectively, with 17 bases between them. The CDR3 length is 15 residues. The CDR3 is CASSSGAGSVDTQYF. The CDR3 DNA sequence: TGTGCCAGCAGTTCCGGGGCCGGGTCTGTGGATACGCAGTATTTT.

With respect to this clonotype: The junction does not match germline at one end; this may be a read error. The chain links TRBV7-3 to TRBJ2-4; D possibly corresponds to TRBD1 (6 bases). This CDR3 has 17 residues. Germline V CDR1 and CDR2: SGHTA, FQGTGA. The CDR3 bases are TGTGCCAGGAGCCTCAAACTGGGGCTGGGGGCCAAAAACACTCAGTACTTC. This sequence encodes CARSLKLGLGAKNTQYF.

As to this clonotype: Here the CDR3 omits its conserved ending phenylalanine or tryptophan, so a read error is the likely source. The limits of the CDR3 on the DNA are not certain, so only TCRdb's listed CDR3 is given. The V and J genes are TRBV11-2 and TRBJ2-6; the tabulated D call, TRBD2, remains unverified against the DNA. The CDR3 contains 8 residues when both ends are counted. Germline V lookup: CDR1 SGHAT, CDR2 FQNNGV. The CDR3 sequence: CASSSLVT.

This clonotype was seen at least ten times. The chain combines TRBV12-3 or TRBV12-4 with TRBJ2-5, with 9 bases identical to TRBD1. The CDR3 totals 14 residues. The ends lost 6 bases at V and 4 bases at J; junction bases unmatched: 6. In nucleotides, the CDR3 is TGTGCCAGCAGCCACAGGGGGCCCCTAGAGACCCAGTACTTC. Residues: CASSHRGPLETQYF.

This clonotype has a handful of counts. The chain links TRBV5-4 to TRBJ2-7; possibly TRBD2 for D (6 bases). The J call may be wrong; the DNA end is better matched by TRBJ2-5. CDR3 length equals 16 residues. CDR1 SGHNT and CDR2 YYREEE come from the germline V gene (reference sequence). For the CDR3, the DNA is TGTGCCAGCAGCTTGGGTCTTGGGCGGAGGGAACAGACCCAGTACTTC. Protein: CASSLGLGRREQTQYF.